This record concerns one T cell receptor beta chain sequence. This record comes from a study of T cells in Graves' hyperthyroidism and ophthalmopathy. Clinical Activity Scores of at least 3, NOSPECS grades of at least 4 and durations under 3 months characterized ophthalmopathy patients. This CDR3 comprises 14 residues. The junction had 10 bases not matched to a gene; V was cut back by 4 bases and J by 8 bases. RNA transcripts served as the template for amplifying TCR beta CDR3 regions. In the first-round RT-PCR of the TCR CDR3, the HTBI primer set was used. TCRdb used MiXCR to reprocess the multiplex PCR reads, holding one entry per CDR3 protein. Of 490,000 or so distinct CDR3 sequences in the sample, roughly 16% were seen once.

The source material was blood. V is TRBV12-3 or TRBV12-4 and J is TRBJ1-1; 7 positions agree with TRBD1. This TCR was sampled from a woman in her twenties or thirties with Graves' ophthalmopathy. Here the CDR3 reads CASSSQGGAREAFF. DNA of the CDR3: TGTGCCAGCAGTTCCCAGGGGGGCGCGAGGGAAGCTTTCTTT.